A single sample is the source of the 20 T cell receptor beta chains below, sequenced in a study of T cells in Graves' hyperthyroidism and ophthalmopathy. TCR beta CDR3 regions were amplified from RNA transcripts. Researchers ran a first-round RT-PCR on the TCR CDR3 using the HTBI primer set. Each CDR3 protein is one row after TCRdb ran MiXCR on the multiplex PCR reads. This sample has 600,000 to 800,000 distinct CDR3 sequences, with just over 35% found just once. The specimen sequenced was blood. The receptors stem from a woman aged 40 to 50 with Graves' hyperthyroidism.

This clonotype came up many times. The rearrangement joins TRBV7-9 to TRBJ1-5; D is ambiguous. Trimming cost V 5 bases and J 3 bases, with 5 bases left between them. The CDR3 extends over 12 amino acids. The germline CDR1 and CDR2 sequences are SEHNR and FQNEAQ (reference sequence). The CDR3 sequence is CASSRPNQPQHF. The DNA of the CDR3 is TGTGCCAGCAGCAGACCCAATCAGCCCCAGCATTTT.

This clonotype was observed a handful of times. The genes are TRBV6-2 or TRBV6-3 and TRBJ1-5; D not resolved. V was cut by 5 bases and J by 14 bases, with 13 bases left in between. The germline CDR1 and CDR2 sequences are MNHEY and SVGEGT. CDR3 length: 11 residues. Written as DNA, the CDR3 is TGTGCCAGCAGTGATTTCGGCAGTAAGCATTTT. Translation: CASSDFGSKHF.

The genes are TRBV19 and TRBJ2-2; possible D gene TRBD2, 7 bases. The germline V gene has CDR1 LNHDA and CDR2 SQIVND (reference sequence). The V end lost 10 bases, the J end lost 3 bases, and 21 bases lay between the germline ends. The CDR3 spans 16 residues. CDR3 residues: CATRGAELGDTGELFF. DNA of the CDR3: TGTGCCACCCGGGGGGCAGAACTCGGGGACACCGGGGAGCTGTTTTTT.

V and J are TRBV7-2 and TRBJ1-5; 9 bases line up with TRBD2. The end of the DNA is better explained by TRBJ2-3, so the J call may be wrong. Germline-derived CDR1 and CDR2 are SGHTA and FQGNSA. The CDR3 has 15 amino acids. The CDR3 bases are TGTGCCAGCAGCTTACTAGCGGGACACACAGATACGCAGTATTTT. Translation gives CASSLLAGHTDTQYF.

The chain's CDR3 is CASRPTGSTGELFF. The DNA for the CDR3 is TGTGCCAGCAGACCGACAGGCTCCACCGGGGAGCTGTTTTTT. The chain joins TRBV6-1 to TRBJ2-2; the D gene is possibly TRBD1 (6 bases). This CDR3 is built from 14 residues. Germline V gene data show CDR1 as MNHNS and CDR2 as SASEGT. V was cut by 6 bases and J by 4 bases, with 12 bases left in between.

This clonotype has just a few counts. The chain carries TRBV7-9 and TRBJ2-1, with TRBD2 identical over 11 bases. V trimming: 1 base; J trimming: 8 bases; junction bases outside the gene matches: 7. Germline V CDR1 and CDR2: SEHNR, FQNEAQ (reference sequence). This CDR3 region has 16 residues. The DNA of the CDR3 is TGTGCCAGCAGCTTAGTAGGGTCTAGCGGGAGGTATGAGCAGTTCTTC. Protein product: CASSLVGSSGRYEQFF.

The J gene is TRBJ1-5, the V gene TRBV12-3 or TRBV12-4; no clear D gene. V shed 4 bases and J shed 5 bases, with 18 bases lying between them. The CDR3 loop spans 16 amino acids. This CDR3 reads CASSYRSLRQDQPQHF. The CDR3 bases are TGTGCCAGCAGTTACCGAAGTTTGAGGCAAGATCAGCCCCAGCATTTT.

V is TRBV2 and J is TRBJ1-2; 9 positions agree with TRBD1. CDR3 length: 15 residues. V was pared by 7 bases and J by 3 bases, with 9 bases of the junction left unmatched. The V gene's germline CDR1 is SNHLY and CDR2 FYNNEI. The CDR3 DNA reads as TGTGCCAGCACCCAAGGGGACAGGGCAGACTATGGCTACACCTTC. The encoded protein is CASTQGDRADYGYTF.

This chain uses TRBV10-2 with TRBJ1-1, with a weak D call TRBD1 (6 bases). The ends were cut back, 10 bases at V and 0 bases at J, with 18 bases in the middle. Looked up from germline, CDR1 is WSHSY and CDR2 is SAAADI. This CDR3 has 15 residues. This CDR3 reads CATGGGAGMNTEAFF. The CDR3, as DNA: TGCGCCACCGGAGGGGGTGCCGGCATGAACACTGAAGCTTTCTTT.

This clonotype was counted many times. The DNA for the CDR3 is TGTGCCAGCAGCTTGGTTCAGGGGGCCATGGACACTGAAGCTTTCTTT. Translated, it gives CASSLVQGAMDTEAFF. J is TRBJ1-1 and V is TRBV7-9; 8 bases line up with TRBD1. The CDR3 loop spans 16 amino acids. CDR1 and CDR2 (germline): SEHNR, FQNEAQ (reference sequence). Trimming at V came to 3 bases and at J to 3 bases, leaving 9 bases not matched to a gene.

In this sample, this clonotype turned up many times. This chain joins TRBV2 and TRBJ1-1; D ambiguous. The germline gives CDR1 SNHLY, CDR2 FYNNEI. Trimming left V 6 bases short and J 5 bases short, with 16 bases between. The CDR3 runs 14 residues. The CDR3 region has the DNA TGTGCCAGCAGATGGTCCTATGTGTGGACTGAAGCTTTCTTT. Amino acid sequence: CASRWSYVWTEAFF.

Turning to this clonotype: A much larger clonotype is one base distant, so this may be a read error. CDR3 sequence (DNA): TGCAGAGCTAGAGCCTCTTCCTGGGCAACTAATGAAAAACTGTTTTTT. Translating gives CRARASSWATNEKLFF. This chain links TRBV20-1 with TRBJ1-4, with unresolved D. Germline V gene sequence: CDR1 DFQATT, CDR2 SNEGSKA (reference sequence). This CDR3 region has 16 residues.

This clonotype was observed at least ten times. The chain recombines TRBV25-1 with TRBJ1-5; no clear D. The CDR3 consists of 12 residues. CDR1 and CDR2 from the germline V gene are MGHDK and SYGVNS. The ends were cut back, 4 bases at V and 7 bases at J, with 8 bases in the middle. The CDR3 region is CASSAYGQPQHF. The CDR3 bases are TGTGCCAGCAGTGCCTATGGCCAGCCCCAGCATTTT. The full variable domain, rest sourced from reference TRBV25-1 and TRBJ1-5, is EADIYQTPRYLVIGTGKKITLECSQTMGHDKMYWYQQDPGMELHLIHYSYGVNSTEKGDLSSESTVSRIRTEHFPLTLESARPSHTSQYLCASSAYGQPQHFGDGTRLSIL.

This CDR3 is CASSTGQGVQPQHF. CDR3 nucleotide sequence: TGTGCCAGCAGCACCGGACAGGGAGTTCAGCCCCAGCATTTT. The chain recombines TRBV5-5 with TRBJ1-5; 8 nucleotides match TRBD1. V lost 4 bases to trimming and J lost 6 bases; unmatched junction nucleotides: 6. This CDR3 has 14 residues. From germline, CDR1 is SGHKS and CDR2 YYEKEE (reference sequence).

J is TRBJ2-5 and V is TRBV6-5, with unresolved D. Germline loops: CDR1 MNHEY, CDR2 SVGAGI. With 7 bases removed from V and 4 bases from J, the gap between germline ends came to 16 bases. CDR3 length: 14 residues. CDR3 sequence: CASTLNGQSETQYF. The CDR3 DNA reads TGTGCCAGCACCCTGAACGGCCAGTCAGAGACCCAGTACTTC.

Comments on this clonotype: The germline gene is not matched at one end of the junction; a read error may be the cause. The chain couples TRBV19 to TRBJ1-1, with 10 bases aligning to TRBD1. CDR1 is LNHDA and CDR2 is SQIVND in the germline V gene (reference sequence). The CDR3 is made up of 15 amino acids. CDR3 loop: CASSPGTGEWTEVFF. The DNA for the CDR3 is TGTGCCAGTAGCCCCGGGACAGGGGAGTGGACTGAAGTTTTCTTT.

This clonotype was counted ten times or more. The V gene is TRBV7-9, the J gene TRBJ2-7, with D unresolved. The CDR3 runs 14 residues. Germline V gives CDR1 SEHNR, CDR2 FQNEAQ (reference sequence). V lost 5 bases to trimming and J lost 3 bases, with 14 bases between them. The chain's CDR3 is CASSPDMEIYEQYF. CDR3 nucleotide sequence: TGTGCCAGCAGCCCCGACATGGAGATCTACGAGCAGTACTTC.

This clonotype was found many times. The chain is built from TRBV6-5 and TRBJ2-5; D call uncertain. This CDR3 comprises 13 residues. With 8 bases removed from V and 4 bases from J, the gap between germline ends came to 14 bases. The V gene's germline CDR1 is MNHEY and CDR2 SVGAGI. CDR3 nucleotide sequence: TGTGCCAGCGGAGAGGTGGAATCAGAGACCCAGTACTTC. Its translation is CASGEVESETQYF.

This clonotype was recorded at least ten times. V is TRBV12-3 or TRBV12-4 and J is TRBJ1-2; tentatively, D is TRBD1 (5 bases). This CDR3 has 13 residues. Trimming stripped 7 bases from V and 8 bases from J, with 17 bases between. The CDR3 protein is CASTPQGSGGYTF. The CDR3 DNA reads as TGTGCCAGCACTCCCCAGGGCTCGGGGGGCTACACCTTC.

This clonotype occurred many times. The chain employs TRBV10-3 and TRBJ1-5, with D perhaps TRBD1 (6 bases). The CDR3 is 14 residues long. The germline CDR1 and CDR2 sequences are ENHRY and SYGVKD. V was clipped by 4 bases and J by 6 bases, with 13 bases between them. The CDR3 region has the DNA TGTGCCATCAGTGGACTTGGGGGGCCTCAGCCCCAGCATTTT. Protein sequence: CAISGLGGPQPQHF.